Sequencing of this TCR beta chain was carried out in a study of PD-L1 blockade in urothelial cancer. For the study at large: It was at 3 weeks (second dose) and 6 weeks after treatment start that blood was analyzed. A median of roughly 130,000 T cells was found in the blood samples.

Patients suffered from locally advanced or metastatic urothelial carcinoma. V shed 8 bases and J shed 12 bases, with 11 bases lying between them. The germline V gene encodes CDR1 SNHLY and CDR2 FYNNEI. This CDR3 is 10 amino acids long. Assay: immunoSEQ multiplex PCR; the TCRdb copy retains only in-frame clones and omits some. The sample has some 22,000 clones, 90% seen once. Sequenced here: PBMCs, sampled around atezolizumab (anti-PD-L1) treatment. V usage is TRBV2 and J usage is TRBJ2-1, with a tentative D call TRBD2 (6 bases). The clonotype was recovered from a woman aged 55-70 years with urothelial cancer. Written as DNA, the CDR3 is TGTGCCAGCGTATCGGGAGTGCAGTTCTTC. Translation: CASVSGVQFF.